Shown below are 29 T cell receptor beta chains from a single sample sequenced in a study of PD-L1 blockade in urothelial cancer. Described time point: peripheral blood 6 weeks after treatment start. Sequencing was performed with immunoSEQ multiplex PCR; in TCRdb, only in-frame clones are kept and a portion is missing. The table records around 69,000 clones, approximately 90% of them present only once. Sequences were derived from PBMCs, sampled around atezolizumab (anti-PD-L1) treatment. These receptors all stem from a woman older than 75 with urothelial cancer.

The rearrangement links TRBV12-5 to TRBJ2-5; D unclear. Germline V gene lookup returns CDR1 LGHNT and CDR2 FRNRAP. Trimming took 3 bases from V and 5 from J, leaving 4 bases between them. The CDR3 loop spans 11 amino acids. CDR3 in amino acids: CASGFRETQYF. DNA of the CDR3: TGTGCTAGTGGTTTCAGGGAGACCCAGTACTTC.

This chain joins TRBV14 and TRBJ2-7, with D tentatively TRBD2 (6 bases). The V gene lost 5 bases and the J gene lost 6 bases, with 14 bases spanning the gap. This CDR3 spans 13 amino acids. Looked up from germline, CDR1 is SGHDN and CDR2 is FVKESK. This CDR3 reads CASSWGESREQYF. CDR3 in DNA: TGTGCCAGCAGCTGGGGGGAATCTCGCGAGCAGTACTTC.

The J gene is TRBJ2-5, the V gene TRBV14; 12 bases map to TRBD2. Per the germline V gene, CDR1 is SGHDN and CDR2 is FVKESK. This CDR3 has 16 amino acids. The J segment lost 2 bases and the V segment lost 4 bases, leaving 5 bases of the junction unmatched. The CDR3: CASSPWTSGIQETQYF. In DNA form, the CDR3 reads TGTGCCAGCAGCCCATGGACTAGCGGGATACAAGAGACCCAGTACTTC.

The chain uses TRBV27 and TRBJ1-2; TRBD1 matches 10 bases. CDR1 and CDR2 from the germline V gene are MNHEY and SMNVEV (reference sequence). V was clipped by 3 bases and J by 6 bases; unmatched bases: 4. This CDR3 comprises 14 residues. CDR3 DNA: TGTGCCAGCAGTTTCGGGACAGGGGATGATGGCTACACCTTC. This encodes CASSFGTGDDGYTF.

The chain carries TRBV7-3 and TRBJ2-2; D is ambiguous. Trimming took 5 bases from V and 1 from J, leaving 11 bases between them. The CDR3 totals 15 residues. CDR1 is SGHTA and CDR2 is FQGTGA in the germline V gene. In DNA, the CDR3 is TGTGCCAGCAGCGAAACTGAGATGAACACCGGGGAGCTGTTTTTT. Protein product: CASSETEMNTGELFF.

The CDR3 sequence is CASTVNSAYEQYF. CDR3 DNA: TGTGCCAGCACGGTCAATTCGGCCTACGAGCAGTACTTC. V usage is TRBV6-1 and J usage is TRBJ2-7; D not resolved. The length of the CDR3 is 13 residues. Trimming shortened V by 7 bases and J by 2 bases, and 12 bases separated the two germline ends. The germline gives CDR1 MNHNS, CDR2 SASEGT.

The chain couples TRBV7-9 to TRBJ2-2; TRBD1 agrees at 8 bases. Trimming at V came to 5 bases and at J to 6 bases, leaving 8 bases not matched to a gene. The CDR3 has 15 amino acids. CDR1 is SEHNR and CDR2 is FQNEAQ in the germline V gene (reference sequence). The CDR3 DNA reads TGTGCCAGCAGCCCTCCAGGGGGCTGGGCCGGGGAGCTGTTTTTT. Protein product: CASSPPGGWAGELFF.

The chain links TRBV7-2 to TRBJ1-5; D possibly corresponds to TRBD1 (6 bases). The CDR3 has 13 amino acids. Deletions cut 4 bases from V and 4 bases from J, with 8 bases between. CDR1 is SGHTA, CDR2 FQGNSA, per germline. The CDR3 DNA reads TGTGCCAGCAGCTCACAGGGAAATCAGCCCCAGCATTTT. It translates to CASSSQGNQPQHF.

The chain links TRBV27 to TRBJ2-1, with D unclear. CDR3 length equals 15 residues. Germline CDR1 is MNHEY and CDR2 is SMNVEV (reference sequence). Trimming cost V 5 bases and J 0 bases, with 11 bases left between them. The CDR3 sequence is CASSNYLSSYNEQFF. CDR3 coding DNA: TGTGCCAGCAGTAACTATCTGAGCTCCTACAATGAGCAGTTCTTC.

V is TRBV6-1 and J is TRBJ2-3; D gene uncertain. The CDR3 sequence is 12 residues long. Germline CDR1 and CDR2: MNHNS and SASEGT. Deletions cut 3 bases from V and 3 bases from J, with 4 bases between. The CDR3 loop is CASSETTDTQYF. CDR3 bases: TGTGCCAGCAGTGAGACAACAGATACGCAGTATTTT.

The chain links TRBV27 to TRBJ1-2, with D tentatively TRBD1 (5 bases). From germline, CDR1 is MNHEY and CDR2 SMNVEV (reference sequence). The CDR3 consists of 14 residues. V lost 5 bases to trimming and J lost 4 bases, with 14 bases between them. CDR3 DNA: TGTGCCAGCAGTGGCCGGAACGGGGGCTATGGCTACACCTTC. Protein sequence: CASSGRNGGYGYTF.

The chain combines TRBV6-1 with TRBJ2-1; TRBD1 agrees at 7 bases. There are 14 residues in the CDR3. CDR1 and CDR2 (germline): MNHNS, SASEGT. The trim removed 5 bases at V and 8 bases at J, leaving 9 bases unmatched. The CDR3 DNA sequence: TGTGCCAGCAGTCAGGACAGGCCGAGGGATGAGCAGTTCTTC. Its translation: CASSQDRPRDEQFF.

In DNA, the CDR3 is TGTGCCAGCAGCAATAGCAATACGCAGTATTTT. Translating gives CASSNSNTQYF. The gene calls are TRBV7-2 and TRBJ2-3; D remains unclear. Germline CDR1 reads SGHTA; CDR2 reads FQGNSA. The CDR3 spans 11 residues. With 5 bases removed from V and 7 bases from J, the gap between germline ends came to 7 bases.

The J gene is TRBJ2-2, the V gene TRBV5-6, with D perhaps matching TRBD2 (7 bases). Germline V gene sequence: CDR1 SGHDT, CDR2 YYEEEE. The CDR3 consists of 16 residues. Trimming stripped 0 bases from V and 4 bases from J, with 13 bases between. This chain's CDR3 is CASSLVAGAVTGELFF. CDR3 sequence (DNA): TGTGCCAGCAGCTTGGTTGCGGGGGCAGTCACCGGGGAGCTGTTTTTT.

In nucleotides, the CDR3 is TGCGCCAGCAGTGAGATCCCTAGCGGGAGGTCCTACGAGCAGTACTTC. Its translation: CASSEIPSGRSYEQYF. V gene TRBV10-2 combines with J gene TRBJ2-7, with 11 bases that match TRBD2. Germline V gene data show CDR1 as WSHSY and CDR2 as SAAADI. The CDR3 loop spans 16 amino acids. V lost 2 bases to trimming and J lost 1 base; unmatched junction nucleotides: 4.

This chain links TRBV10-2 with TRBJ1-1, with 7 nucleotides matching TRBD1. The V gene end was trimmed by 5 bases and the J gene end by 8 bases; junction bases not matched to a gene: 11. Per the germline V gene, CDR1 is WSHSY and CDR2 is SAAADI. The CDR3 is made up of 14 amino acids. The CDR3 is CASSSTGEQTEAFF. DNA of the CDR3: TGCGCCAGCAGTAGTACAGGGGAACAGACGGAAGCTTTCTTT.

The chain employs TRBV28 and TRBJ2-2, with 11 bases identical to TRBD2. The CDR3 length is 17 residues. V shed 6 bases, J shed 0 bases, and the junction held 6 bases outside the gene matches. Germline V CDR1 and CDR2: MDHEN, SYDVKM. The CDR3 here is CASSPVAGGTNTGELFF. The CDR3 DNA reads TGTGCCAGCAGCCCAGTAGCGGGAGGGACGAACACCGGGGAGCTGTTTTTT.

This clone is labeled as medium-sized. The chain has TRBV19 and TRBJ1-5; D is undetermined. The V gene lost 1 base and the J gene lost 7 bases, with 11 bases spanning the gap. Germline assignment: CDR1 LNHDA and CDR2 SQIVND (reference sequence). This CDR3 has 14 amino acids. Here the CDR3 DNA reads TGTGCCAGTAGTATAGTTGGCAGCGAACAGCCCCAGCATTTT. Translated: CASSIVGSEQPQHF.

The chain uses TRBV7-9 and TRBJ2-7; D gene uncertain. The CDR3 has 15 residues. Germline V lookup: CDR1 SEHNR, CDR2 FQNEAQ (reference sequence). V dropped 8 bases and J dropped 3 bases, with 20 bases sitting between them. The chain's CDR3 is CASAQLGSAYYEQYF. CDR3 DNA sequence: TGTGCCAGCGCCCAACTCGGCAGCGCTTACTACGAGCAGTACTTC.

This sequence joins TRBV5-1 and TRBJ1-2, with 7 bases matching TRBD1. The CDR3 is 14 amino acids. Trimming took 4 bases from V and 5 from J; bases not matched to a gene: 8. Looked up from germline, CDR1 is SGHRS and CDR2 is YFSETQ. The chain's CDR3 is CASSAGQERYGYTF. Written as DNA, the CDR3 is TGCGCCAGCAGCGCCGGACAGGAGAGATATGGCTACACCTTC.

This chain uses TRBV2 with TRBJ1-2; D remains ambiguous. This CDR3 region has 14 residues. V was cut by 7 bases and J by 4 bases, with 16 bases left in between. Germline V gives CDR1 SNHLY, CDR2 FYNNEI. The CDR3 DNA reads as TGTGCCAGCAAGGGAGACACAACCATCTATGGCTACACCTTC. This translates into CASKGDTTIYGYTF.

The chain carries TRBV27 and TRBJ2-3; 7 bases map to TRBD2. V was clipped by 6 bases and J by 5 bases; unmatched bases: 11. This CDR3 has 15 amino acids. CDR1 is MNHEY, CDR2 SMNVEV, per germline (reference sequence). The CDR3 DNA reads TGTGCCAGCAGCCTGGGGGGGAGGGGTCAAGATACGCAGTATTTT. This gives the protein CASSLGGRGQDTQYF.

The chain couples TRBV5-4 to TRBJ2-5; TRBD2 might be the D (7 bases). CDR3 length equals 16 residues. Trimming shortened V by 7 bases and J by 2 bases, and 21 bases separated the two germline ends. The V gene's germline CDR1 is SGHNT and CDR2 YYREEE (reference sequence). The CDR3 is CASGGGQGHGQETQYF. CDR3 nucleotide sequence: TGTGCCAGCGGGGGGGGGCAGGGCCATGGTCAAGAGACCCAGTACTTC.

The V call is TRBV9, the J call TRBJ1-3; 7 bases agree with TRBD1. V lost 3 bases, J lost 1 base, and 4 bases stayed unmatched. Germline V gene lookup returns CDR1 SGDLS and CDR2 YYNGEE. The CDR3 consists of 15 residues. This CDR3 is CASSGGGSSGNTIYF. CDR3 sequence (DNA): TGTGCCAGCAGCGGAGGGGGCTCTTCTGGAAACACCATATATTTT.

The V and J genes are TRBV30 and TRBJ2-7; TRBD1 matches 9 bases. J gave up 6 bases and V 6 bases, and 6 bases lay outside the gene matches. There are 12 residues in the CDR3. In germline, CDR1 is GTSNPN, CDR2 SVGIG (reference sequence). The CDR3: CACSGQGSEQYF. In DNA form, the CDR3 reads TGTGCCTGCTCGGGACAGGGCTCCGAGCAGTACTTC.

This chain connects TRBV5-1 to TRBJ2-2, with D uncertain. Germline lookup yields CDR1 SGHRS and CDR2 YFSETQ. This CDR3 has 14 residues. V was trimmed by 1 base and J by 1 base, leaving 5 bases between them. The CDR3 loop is CASSLLGNTGELFF. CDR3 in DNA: TGCGCCAGCAGCTTGCTAGGGAACACCGGGGAGCTGTTTTTT.

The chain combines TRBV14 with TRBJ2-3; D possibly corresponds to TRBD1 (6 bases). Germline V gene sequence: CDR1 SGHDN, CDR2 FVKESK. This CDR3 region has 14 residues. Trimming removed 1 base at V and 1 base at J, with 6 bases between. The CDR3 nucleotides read TGTGCCAGCAGCCAAGCAGGGGGCACAGATACGCAGTATTTT. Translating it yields CASSQAGGTDTQYF.

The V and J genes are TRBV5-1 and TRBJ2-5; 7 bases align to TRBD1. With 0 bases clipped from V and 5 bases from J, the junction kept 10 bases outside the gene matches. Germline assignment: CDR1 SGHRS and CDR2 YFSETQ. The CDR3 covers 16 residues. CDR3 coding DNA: TGCGCCAGCAGCTTGGGAAGGACAGGAAAAGGGGAGACCCAGTACTTC. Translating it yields CASSLGRTGKGETQYF.

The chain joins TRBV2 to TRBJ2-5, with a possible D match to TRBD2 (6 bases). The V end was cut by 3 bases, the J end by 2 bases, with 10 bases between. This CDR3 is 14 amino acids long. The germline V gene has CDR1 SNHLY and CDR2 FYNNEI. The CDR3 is CASSDGGSQETQYF. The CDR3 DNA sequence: TGTGCCAGCAGTGACGGGGGATCGCAAGAGACCCAGTACTTC.